This is a list of T cell receptor beta chains from one sample in a study of long-term antiretroviral therapy in people with HIV. The assay was immunoSEQ multiplex PCR, and TCRdb's table has in-frame clones only and misses some. The table includes about 32,000 clones, 80% to 90% detected once. Specimen: unsorted PBMCs, collected 2.2 years after starting antiretroviral therapy. The receptors were gathered from a man younger than 35 with HIV. CDR3s leave out the opening cysteine and the closing phenylalanine or tryptophan. Each record gives: V gene, clone size, D gene, CDR3 protein. The D gene is left open where the match is weak. Size values are once, few and many counts, or a class for expanded clones, and some rows have none.

TRBV9,once,-,ASSVVRSGVAYNEQF
TRBV19,-,-,ASSGGDSSTDTQY
TRBV5-1,-,TRBD1,ASSLGTGGGTDTQY
TRBV4-3,-,TRBD1,ASSQWDRGYEQY
TRBV19,-,TRBD2,ASIASGTDEQF
TRBV29-1,-,TRBD1,SVPRRTGSNYGYT
TRBV5-5,-,TRBD1,ASSLKPSRDRRSGANVLT
TRBV5-4,-,-,ASSLGLDSGNTIY
TRBV10-3,-,TRBD1,AISRTGSGNTEAF
TRBV19,-,TRBD1,ASSLGTGGNQPQH
TRBV2,-,-,ASSSGRSTNEKLF
TRBV5-4,-,-,ASSLDSPGQETQY
TRBV5-1,-,-,ASSLGWRGLNYGYT
TRBV27,-,-,ASSLNQNTGELF
TRBV7-9,-,TRBD1,ASHPGTGKNEQF
TRBV9,-,-,ASSVVGSDTIY
TRBV7-2,once,-,ASSSGTLSYEQY
TRBV28,-,-,ASSLGGGSNYGYT
TRBV7-3,-,TRBD2,ASSFLAGAPIYEQY
TRBV19,-,-,ASRKTVNYGYT
TRBV6-1,-,TRBD2,ASSETSGGETQY
TRBV19,-,-,ASTPPIGGNTEAF
TRBV27,-,-,ASRLVGSTDTQY
TRBV6-5,-,-,ASSPGTAGRDTQY
TRBV6-1,-,TRBD2,ASSGGAADSYEQY
TRBV9,-,TRBD1,ASTGNPSGQGADGYT
TRBV19,-,-,ASSIRLSTDTQY
TRBV10-3,-,TRBD2,AISESVPQRGNTGELF
TRBV28,-,TRBD2,ASSDRTSMSFEQY
TRBV5-1,-,-,ASSLVEHEQY
TRBV19,few,-,ASSLDGQPQH
TRBV4-2,-,TRBD1,ASSQPSGGARTEAF
TRBV19,-,-,ASSISAGNEQY
TRBV6-5,-,TRBD2,ASSYGRAGANVLT
TRBV14,-,-,ASSLIRGGHTGELF
TRBV4-3,once,-,ASSQSSWVRGNTIY
TRBV5-1,-,-,ASSLPGTYEQY
TRBV5-1,-,-,ASSSGPGSSGANVLT
TRBV5-1,-,TRBD2,ASSLSLAGNTGELF
TRBV5-1,-,-,ASSLMGQGNTEAF
TRBV4-2,few,-,ASSHPGTYEQY
TRBV20-1,-,-,SAPGGDEQF
TRBV20-1,-,-,SASTYEQY
TRBV5-1,-,-,ASSWSQLYEQY
TRBV9,-,TRBD1,ASGGGGFDGYT
TRBV6-6,-,-,ASRNSGGFDQPQH
TRBV18,once,-,ASSPRGVQDIQY
TRBV15,-,TRBD1,ATSRDRGQAWGYT
TRBV6-1,-,-,ASSEEDSSGNTIY
TRBV6-6,-,-,ASSYSRQGGQPQH
TRBV28,-,-,ASGGENQPQH
TRBV7-9,-,-,ASSLEGDQPQH
TRBV5-1,-,-,ASSLAGNEQF